The present TCR beta chain was sequenced within a study of shared clonotypes between healthy human individuals. Study as a whole: Per-donor plates numbered three CD4 naive, three CD4 memory, two CD8 naive and one CD8 memory.

This table comes from immunoSEQ multiplex PCR, and its TCRdb copy is limited to in-frame clones, with some not included. This sample carries about 2.3 million clones, over 90% of them seen once, and the ten largest clones take 0.35% to 0.45%. The CDR3 runs to 11 residues. Looked up from germline, CDR1 is DFQATT and CDR2 is SNEGSKA (reference sequence). The V and J ends lost 7 bases and 2 bases respectively, with 8 bases between them. The source is a man aged 18 to 29 in good health. Some clones in this sample may be carry-over from other donors' samples. The specimen was naive CD4+ T cells from PBMCs. Subset of the sample: CD45RA+ positively selected. The genes are TRBV20-1 and TRBJ2-5; D ambiguous. Here the CDR3 reads CSVPLQETQYF. The CDR3 DNA is TGCAGTGTTCCGCTGCAAGAGACCCAGTACTTC.